Below, one T cell receptor (beta chain) is given with its context. What it recognizes is unknown. The assay was immunoSEQ multiplex PCR, and TCRdb's table has in-frame clones only and misses some. The sample yields about 58,000 clones, roughly nine tenths seen once. These data belong to a study of cytomegalovirus exposure and HLA in healthy donors. The germline gives CDR1 SQVTM, CDR2 ANQGSEA. Trimming cost V 4 bases and J 4 bases; bases outside gene matches: 6. The CDR3 has 13 residues. Study outcomes and limitations: High specificity and sensitivity for cytomegalovirus status were reported for the classifier. That first-cohort TCR clusters tended to co-occur in the 130 or so validation repertoires was found in a later analysis. A list of more than 150 TCR beta chains associated with cytomegalovirus was given.

Sequencing was carried out using PBMCs. This sequence was found in a young man in good health and CMV-seronegative. The chain recombines TRBV29-1 with TRBJ2-7; 8 bases are shared with TRBD2. The CDR3 coding sequence is TGCAGCGTTGCAGGGACTAGGGCTTACGAGCAGTACTTC. Encoded protein: CSVAGTRAYEQYF.